The 17 T cell receptor beta chains listed next were all sequenced from one sample in a study of cytomegalovirus exposure and HLA in healthy donors. PCR involved 60 Vbeta and 13 Jbeta primers. Clones were sequenced by immunoSEQ multiplex PCR, and TCRdb holds only the in-frame ones, with some missing. Its clone listing holds approximately 110,000 clones. The sequenced sample was PBMCs. The source of these receptors is a man aged 18 to 29 in good health and CMV-seronegative.

The V call is TRBV4-1, the J call TRBJ2-3, with D perhaps matching TRBD1 (5 bases). The germline V gene encodes CDR1 MGHRA and CDR2 YSYEKL. The CDR3 spans 16 residues. Trimming pared 0 bases from V and 5 bases from J, leaving 15 bases between. Here the CDR3 reads CASSQEGPYTGDTQYF. DNA for the CDR3: TGCGCCAGCAGCCAAGAAGGTCCGTATACAGGAGATACGCAGTATTTT.

The rearrangement joins TRBV5-1 to TRBJ2-3; 13 nucleotides align to TRBD2. The J segment lost 5 bases and the V segment lost 0 bases, leaving 3 bases of the junction unmatched. CDR1 SGHRS and CDR2 YFSETQ come from the germline V gene. This CDR3 has 16 residues. The CDR3 bases are TGCGCCAGCAGCTTGGGGACTAGCGGGGGTGGAGATACGCAGTATTTT. It yields the protein CASSLGTSGGGDTQYF. The entire variable domain, with the rest obtained from reference TRBV5-1 and TRBJ2-3, is as follows: KAGVTQTPRYLIKTRGQQVTLSCSPISGHRSVSWYQQTPGQGLQFLFEYFSETQRNKGNFPGRFSGRQFSNSRSEMNVSTLELGDSALYLCASSLGTSGGGDTQYFGPGTRLTVL.

A note on this clone: Other DNA sequences in this specimen translate into the identical CDR3. The J gene is TRBJ1-6, the V gene TRBV9, with a tentative D call TRBD1 (5 bases). The V end was cut by 0 bases, the J end by 10 bases, with 8 bases between. Germline assignment: CDR1 SGDLS and CDR2 YYNGEE. The CDR3 runs to 13 residues. The CDR3 DNA sequence: TGTGCCAGCAGCGTAGGGGGGGTCTCACCCCTCCACTTT. Its protein product is CASSVGGVSPLHF.

Worth noting for this clone: One end of the junction fails to match germline, which may point to a read error. The chain is built from TRBV4-1 and TRBJ1-1; D uncertain. The CDR3 spans 13 residues. Germline CDR1 and CDR2: MGHRA and YSYEKL. This chain's CDR3 is CASRQDTGTEAFF. The DNA of the CDR3 is TGCGCCAGCAGGCAAGATACGGGCACTGAAGCTTTCTTT.

The chain couples TRBV6-1 to TRBJ1-1; D is perhaps TRBD1 (6 bases). The germline V gene has CDR1 MNHNS and CDR2 SASEGT. CDR3 length equals 17 residues. V lost 4 bases and J lost 1, with 19 bases in between. CDR3 DNA: TGTGCCAGCAGTGGCTTCGGGACACCCACTGGGAACACTGAAGCTTTCTTT. Encoded protein: CASSGFGTPTGNTEAFF.

This chain connects TRBV28 to TRBJ2-1; a weak D match, TRBD2 (6 bases). Per germline, CDR1 MDHEN and CDR2 SYDVKM. This CDR3 is built from 19 residues. Trimming pared 5 bases from V and 2 bases from J, leaving 25 bases between. CDR3 nucleotide sequence: TGTGCCAGCAGTCTCCCTGACAGTGACACGGACTACGCCTACAATGAGCAGTTCTTC. Translating gives CASSLPDSDTDYAYNEQFF. Variable domain in full (rest from reference TRBV28 and TRBJ2-1): DVKVTQSSRYLVKRTGEKVFLECVQDMDHENMFWYRQDPGLGLRLIYFSYDVKMKEKGDIPEGYSVSREKKERFSLILESASTNQTSMYLCASSLPDSDTDYAYNEQFFGPGTRLTVL.

The chain links TRBV29-1 to TRBJ2-1; TRBD2 aligns across 9 bases. The CDR3 is 17 residues long. CDR1 is SQVTM, CDR2 ANQGSEA, per germline. Unmatched junction bases numbered 11, after V lost 1 base and J lost 4 bases. The CDR3 is CSVEAAWRGGRYNEQFF. In nucleotides, the CDR3 is TGCAGCGTTGAAGCGGCTTGGCGGGGGGGCCGGTACAATGAGCAGTTCTTC.

The chain couples TRBV6-6 to TRBJ2-2; 7 bases are a match to TRBD1. Germline lookup yields CDR1 MNHNY and CDR2 SVGAGI (reference sequence). The CDR3 is 14 amino acids. Unmatched junction bases numbered 7, after V lost 5 bases and J lost 7 bases. CDR3 protein: CASSRQGPSGELFF. The DNA for the CDR3 is TGTGCCAGCAGTCGACAGGGCCCGAGCGGGGAGCTGTTTTTT.

V usage is TRBV19 and J usage is TRBJ1-3; no reliable D call. CDR1 is LNHDA and CDR2 is SQIVND in the germline V gene (reference sequence). The CDR3 runs 13 residues. Trimming removed 6 bases at V and 4 bases at J, with 10 bases between. In nucleotides, the CDR3 is TGTGCCAGTAGACCCGCGGGAGGAAACACCATATATTTT. Its protein product is CASRPAGGNTIYF.

This chain uses TRBV4-1 with TRBJ1-4; TRBD1 matches 9 bases. J gave up 4 bases and V 5 bases, and 5 bases lay outside the gene matches. The CDR3 spans 15 residues. Germline V CDR1 and CDR2: MGHRA, YSYEKL. The CDR3 bases are TGCGCCAGCAGCTACCGACAGGGGGGTAATGAAAAACTGTTTTTT. Translating gives CASSYRQGGNEKLFF.

The V and J genes are TRBV5-1 and TRBJ2-1; 9 bases are a match to TRBD1. This CDR3 has 15 residues. J lost 5 bases, V lost 4 bases, and 7 bases had no gene match. Germline V gene sequence: CDR1 SGHRS, CDR2 YFSETQ. The CDR3 region is CASSLGQGMDNEQFF. DNA for the CDR3: TGCGCCAGCAGCCTGGGACAGGGAATGGACAATGAGCAGTTCTTC.

The chain couples TRBV9 to TRBJ1-1, with 7 bases identical to TRBD1. J gave up 5 bases and V 4 bases, and 8 bases lay outside the gene matches. This CDR3 is built from 14 residues. The germline gives CDR1 SGDLS, CDR2 YYNGEE. The CDR3 is CASSPWTGETEAFF. Here the CDR3 DNA reads TGTGCCAGCAGCCCGTGGACAGGAGAGACTGAAGCTTTCTTT.

This sequence joins TRBV7-6 and TRBJ2-1; 11 positions match TRBD2. Per the germline V gene, CDR1 is SGHVS and CDR2 is FNYEAQ. The ends lost 3 bases at V and 4 bases at J; junction bases unmatched: 2. CDR3 length: 15 amino acids. The CDR3 spells CASSFSGRAYNEQFF. The CDR3 DNA follows: TGTGCCAGCAGCTTTAGCGGGAGGGCTTACAATGAGCAGTTCTTC.

The DNA of the CDR3 is TGTGCCAGCATTCGGGACACCAATCAGCCCCAGCATTTT. Encoded protein: CASIRDTNQPQHF. The V and J genes are TRBV6-1 and TRBJ1-5, with D tentatively TRBD1 (6 bases). Trimming stripped 7 bases from V and 3 bases from J, with 10 bases between. The CDR3 spans 13 residues. Germline lookup yields CDR1 MNHNS and CDR2 SASEGT.

The rearrangement links TRBV6-5 to TRBJ1-1; 8 nucleotides match TRBD1. With V trimmed by 0 bases and J by 8 bases, 11 bases remained unmatched. Germline CDR1 and CDR2: MNHEY and SVGAGI. The CDR3 has 16 amino acids. The DNA for the CDR3 is TGTGCCAGCAGTTACTCTCTGGGACAGGCCAAAAGCGAAGCTTTCTTT. It encodes CASSYSLGQAKSEAFF.

The chain joins TRBV7-2 to TRBJ1-4; 10 bases map to TRBD1. CDR1 is SGHTA, CDR2 FQGNSA, per germline. With V trimmed by 4 bases and J by 7 bases, 6 bases remained unmatched. This CDR3 region has 15 residues. Here the CDR3 reads CASSSRGQGREKLFF. The DNA of the CDR3 is TGTGCCAGCAGCTCAAGGGGACAGGGGCGTGAAAAACTGTTTTTT.

The rearrangement links TRBV9 to TRBJ2-1; 7 nucleotides agree with TRBD1. The V gene's germline CDR1 is SGDLS and CDR2 YYNGEE. CDR3 length equals 16 residues. The V and J ends lost 3 bases and 5 bases, in that order; junction bases with no gene match: 11. The CDR3 is CASSANRGSFDNEQFF. The CDR3 coding sequence is TGTGCCAGCAGCGCGAACAGGGGTAGTTTCGACAATGAGCAGTTCTTC.